Each of the 26 T cell receptor beta chains below was sequenced from the same sample in a study of monozygotic twins with inflammatory bowel disease. No DNA is given; TCRdb re-called the 5' RACE reads and lists each CDR3 protein once. This sample contains around 380,000 distinct CDR3 sequences. The sequenced sample consisted of blood. These receptors all come from a human donor with ulcerative colitis or Crohn's disease, or a healthy co-twin of an affected twin (not recorded which).

The V gene is TRBV7-2, the J gene TRBJ2-2; TCRdb calls TRBD1, which cannot be checked without DNA. Germline CDR1 reads SGHTA; CDR2 reads FQGNSA. This CDR3 spans 16 amino acids. The CDR3 spells CASSATGRLNTGELFF.

The chain recombines TRBV9 with TRBJ2-2; TCRdb designates TRBD2, a call that cannot be tested without DNA. The CDR3 is made up of 14 amino acids. CDR1 and CDR2 (germline): SGDLS, YYNGEE. The CDR3 spells CASSARTSVGELFF.

The chain couples TRBV4-3 to TRBJ2-7; TCRdb gives TRBD1 as the D gene, but with no DNA this cannot be confirmed. Germline V gene sequence: CDR1 LGHNA, CDR2 YSLEER. The CDR3 spans 16 residues. CDR3: CASSQVGRGTGAEQYF.

V and J are TRBV6-1 and TRBJ2-1; checking the TCRdb D call of TRBD1 is not possible without DNA. There are 15 residues in the CDR3. Germline V CDR1 and CDR2: MNHNS, SASEGT. CDR3 region: CASSKGSTNYNEQFF.

The gene calls are TRBV3-1 and TRBJ1-3. CDR1 LGHDT and CDR2 YNNKEL come from the germline V gene (reference sequence). This CDR3 spans 15 amino acids. Here the CDR3 reads CASSQEVGRGNTIYF. The full variable domain, with the rest looked up from reference TRBV3-1 and TRBJ1-3, is DTAVSQTPKYLVTQMGNDKSIKCEQNLGHDTMYWYKQDSKKFLKIMFSYNNKELIINETVPNRFSPKSPDKAHLNLHINSLELGDSAVYFCASSQEVGRGNTIYFGEGSWLTVV.

The J gene is TRBJ1-1, the V gene TRBV10-3; TCRdb indicates TRBD1, and absent DNA this call remains unverified. This CDR3 contains 15 residues. Germline V gives CDR1 ENHRY, CDR2 SYGVKD. The CDR3 sequence: CAISESDRANTEAFF.

The chain recombines TRBV12-3 or TRBV12-4 with TRBJ1-4. The CDR3 contains 14 residues. This CDR3 is CASSSTYANEKLFF.

V gene TRBV7-6 combines with J gene TRBJ2-3; without DNA, the TCRdb call of TRBD2 cannot be checked. CDR3 length equals 13 residues. Germline V gives CDR1 SGHVS, CDR2 FNYEAQ. The CDR3 is CASSARDTDTQYF.

The chain uses TRBV9 and TRBJ1-1; TCRdb's D gene call, TRBD1, goes unchecked for lack of DNA. Germline CDR1 and CDR2: SGDLS and YYNGEE. There are 13 residues in the CDR3. CDR3 region: CASSVAGDPEAFF.

The chain combines TRBV11-1 with TRBJ2-1; checking the TCRdb D call of TRBD2 is not possible without DNA. The V gene's germline CDR1 is SGHAT and CDR2 FQDESV (reference sequence). The length of the CDR3 is 20 residues. CDR3 in amino acids: CASSLGGLAGSNLLNNEQFF. Drawing the rest from reference TRBV11-1 and TRBJ2-1, the complete variable domain is EAEVAQSPRYKITEKSQAVAFWCDPISGHATLYWYRQILGQGPELLVQFQDESVVDDSQLPKDRFSAERLKGVDSTLKIQPAELGDSAMYLCASSLGGLAGSNLLNNEQFFGPGTRLTVL.

The rearrangement uses TRBV5-4 and TRBJ2-5; lacking DNA, the TRBD1 call made by TCRdb goes unchecked. This CDR3 has 14 amino acids. Germline CDR1 and CDR2: SGHNT and YYREEE (reference sequence). The CDR3 sequence is CASSPATGRETQYF.

This chain joins TRBV30 and TRBJ2-7; TCRdb indicates TRBD2, and absent DNA this call remains unverified. The CDR3 totals 13 residues. Germline loops: CDR1 GTSNPN, CDR2 SVGIG (reference sequence). CDR3 protein: CAWTSGGSYEQYF.

This chain joins TRBV27 and TRBJ1-1; without DNA, the TCRdb call of TRBD1 cannot be checked. This CDR3 is built from 14 residues. Germline lookup yields CDR1 MNHEY and CDR2 SMNVEV (reference sequence). The chain's CDR3 is CASSPLTGGTEAFF.

This chain connects TRBV7-2 to TRBJ2-3; TCRdb's D call of TRBD1 is untestable without DNA. Germline CDR1 is SGHTA and CDR2 is FQGNSA. This CDR3 is 12 amino acids long. This CDR3 reads CASSLGAATQYF. The entire variable domain, with the rest obtained from reference TRBV7-2 and TRBJ2-3, is as follows: GAGVSQSPSNKVTEKGKDVELRCDPISGHTALYWYRQSLGQGLEFLIYFQGNSAPDKSGLPSDRFSAERTGGSVSTLTIQRTQQEDSAVYLCASSLGAATQYFGPGTRLTVL.

The chain employs TRBV9 and TRBJ1-1. There are 13 residues in the CDR3. The germline CDR1 and CDR2 sequences are SGDLS and YYNGEE. CDR3 loop: CASSVEYMTEAFF.

This rearrangement joins TRBV28 to TRBJ1-1. This CDR3 spans 11 amino acids. Germline CDR1 MDHEN, CDR2 SYDVKM. CDR3 loop: CASRQLSEAFF. Full variable domain (rest looked up from reference TRBV28 and TRBJ1-1): DVKVTQSSRYLVKRTGEKVFLECVQDMDHENMFWYRQDPGLGLRLIYFSYDVKMKEKGDIPEGYSVSREKKERFSLILESASTNQTSMYLCASRQLSEAFFGQGTRLTVV.

The gene calls are TRBV20-1 and TRBJ2-2; TCRdb lists TRBD1, though no DNA is available to test this call. Germline values: CDR1 DFQATT, CDR2 SNEGSKA (reference sequence). The CDR3 is 14 residues long. The CDR3 sequence: CSARGSRGTGELFF.

The chain links TRBV3-1 to TRBJ2-1; with no DNA, the TCRdb D assignment of TRBD2 cannot be verified. The CDR3 totals 13 residues. Germline V gene data show CDR1 as LGHDT and CDR2 as YNNKEL (reference sequence). CDR3 residues: CASSGGLAGEGFF.

The rearrangement links TRBV15 to TRBJ2-7. This CDR3 spans 14 amino acids. Germline CDR1 LNHNV, CDR2 YYDKDF (reference sequence). The CDR3 loop reads CATSRGGDSYEQYF.

The chain employs TRBV19 and TRBJ2-7; TCRdb names TRBD1, which stays unverified in the absence of DNA. There are 15 residues in the CDR3. Germline V gene sequence: CDR1 LNHDA, CDR2 SQIVND (reference sequence). CDR3 sequence reads: CASSIAGLRAYEQYF.

CDR3 in amino acids: CSARGSRGGYTF. The J gene is TRBJ1-2, the V gene TRBV20-1; TCRdb names TRBD1, which stays unverified in the absence of DNA. Germline assignment: CDR1 DFQATT and CDR2 SNEGSKA (reference sequence). This CDR3 is 12 amino acids long.

This chain joins TRBV27 and TRBJ2-6; no DNA is available, so the TRBD1 call from TCRdb remains unchecked. CDR3 length: 19 residues. The V gene's germline CDR1 is MNHEY and CDR2 SMNVEV (reference sequence). Here the CDR3 reads CASRNPWGTGPAGANVLTF. Together with reference TRBV27 and TRBJ2-6, the CDR3 gives the full variable domain: EAQVTQNPRYLITVTGKKLTVTCSQNMNHEYMSWYRQDPGLGLRQIYYSMNVEVTDKGDVPEGYKVSRKEKRNFPLILESPSPNQTSLYFCASRNPWGTGPAGANVLTFGAGSRLTVL.

This CDR3 reads CASSRKLGGGGELFF. The genes are TRBV5-4 and TRBJ2-2; TCRdb's D call of TRBD1 is untestable without DNA. CDR3 size: 15 residues. Germline CDR1 reads SGHNT; CDR2 reads YYREEE (reference sequence).

V usage is TRBV7-9 and J usage is TRBJ2-2; checking the TCRdb D call of TRBD1 is not possible without DNA. There are 16 residues in the CDR3. Germline V lookup: CDR1 SEHNR, CDR2 FQNEAQ (reference sequence). The CDR3 here is CASSSWQGSFTGELFF.

The chain joins TRBV5-4 to TRBJ2-7; TCRdb indicates TRBD2, and absent DNA this call remains unverified. The CDR3 is 14 residues long. From germline, CDR1 is SGHNT and CDR2 YYREEE (reference sequence). CDR3 amino acids: CASSLGARVGEVDF.

The chain combines TRBV15 with TRBJ1-6. The CDR3 length is 14 residues. Germline V gene sequence: CDR1 LNHNV, CDR2 YYDKDF (reference sequence). This chain's CDR3 is CATSRDYGNSPLHF.